The rows below give T cell receptor beta chains drawn from one sample of a study of ipilimumab plus nivolumab after autologous stem cell transplantation. Using immunoSEQ multiplex PCR, the repertoire was profiled, and TCRdb retains in-frame clones only, with some absent. Of around 3,500 clones listed, 91% are singletons. The sample was PBMCs, taken in a trial of ipilimumab plus nivolumab as post-transplant consolidation. Receptors originate from a male donor with multiple myeloma. Both conserved end residues are part of each CDR3. Each record gives: clone size, D gene, V gene, J gene, CDR3 protein, CDR3 DNA. The D gene is left open where the match is weak. Only some rows state a clone size, as once, few, many or a class for expanded clones.

clone_size: -; d_call: TRBD1; v_call: TRBV4-1; j_call: TRBJ2-1; cdr3_aa: CASSQGQGAWGEQFF; cdr3_nt: TGCGCCAGCAGCCAGGGACAGGGGGCATGGGGTGAGCAGTTCTTC
clone_size: -; d_call: TRBD1; v_call: TRBV10-3; j_call: TRBJ1-1; cdr3_aa: CAITTGGTEAFF; cdr3_nt: TGTGCCATCACCACAGGGGGAACTGAAGCTTTCTTT
clone_size: few; d_call: -; v_call: TRBV18; j_call: TRBJ1-3; cdr3_aa: CASSQVDTIYF; cdr3_nt: TGTGCCAGCTCCCAAGTAGACACCATATATTTT
clone_size: -; d_call: TRBD1; v_call: TRBV5-6; j_call: TRBJ1-5; cdr3_aa: CASSLQGGEPQHF; cdr3_nt: TGTGCCAGCAGCTTGCAGGGGGGTGAGCCCCAGCATTTT
clone_size: -; d_call: -; v_call: TRBV11-2; j_call: TRBJ2-7; cdr3_aa: CASSSLRAYEQYF; cdr3_nt: TGTGCCAGCAGCTCCCTAAGGGCCTACGAGCAGTACTTC
clone_size: -; d_call: -; v_call: TRBV7-7; j_call: TRBJ2-1; cdr3_aa: CASSLALDNEQFF; cdr3_nt: TGTGCCAGCAGCTTAGCTCTCGACAATGAGCAGTTCTTC
clone_size: -; d_call: -; v_call: TRBV2; j_call: TRBJ2-2; cdr3_aa: CASREGATGELFF; cdr3_nt: TGTGCCAGCAGGGAGGGGGCCACCGGGGAGCTGTTTTTT
clone_size: -; d_call: TRBD2; v_call: TRBV7-9; j_call: TRBJ2-3; cdr3_aa: CASSLDAGATDTQYF; cdr3_nt: TGTGCCAGCAGCTTAGACGCGGGAGCGACAGATACGCAGTATTTT
clone_size: once; d_call: -; v_call: TRBV27; j_call: TRBJ1-6; cdr3_aa: CASTPVEGGSPLHF; cdr3_nt: TGTGCCAGCACCCCCGTAGAGGGGGGTTCACCCCTCCACTTT
clone_size: -; d_call: -; v_call: TRBV10-3; j_call: TRBJ2-3; cdr3_aa: CAISDGADTQYF; cdr3_nt: TGTGCCATCAGTGACGGGGCAGATACGCAGTATTTT
clone_size: -; d_call: TRBD2; v_call: TRBV28; j_call: TRBJ2-5; cdr3_aa: CASTRTSGLETQYF; cdr3_nt: TGTGCCAGCACCAGGACTAGCGGGTTGGAGACCCAGTACTTC
clone_size: -; d_call: -; v_call: TRBV28; j_call: TRBJ2-2; cdr3_aa: CASSLYGELFF; cdr3_nt: TGTGCCAGCAGTTTATACGGGGAGCTGTTTTTT
clone_size: -; d_call: -; v_call: TRBV28; j_call: TRBJ2-2; cdr3_aa: CASSLLVGLRGDTGELFF; cdr3_nt: TGTGCCAGCAGTTTATTGGTTGGCCTGCGAGGGGACACCGGGGAGCTGTTTTTT
clone_size: -; d_call: -; v_call: TRBV11-2; j_call: TRBJ1-2; cdr3_aa: CASSLSPSHGYTF; cdr3_nt: TGTGCCAGCAGCTTAAGTCCGTCGCATGGCTACACCTTC
clone_size: -; d_call: -; v_call: TRBV28; j_call: TRBJ2-2; cdr3_aa: CASSLLFTPTEVNTGELFF; cdr3_nt: TGTGCCAGCAGTTTATTATTTACCCCGACAGAGGTGAACACCGGGGAGCTGTTTTTT
clone_size: -; d_call: -; v_call: TRBV18; j_call: TRBJ1-1; cdr3_aa: CASSQVNTEAFF; cdr3_nt: TGTGCCAGCTCCCAAGTGAACACTGAAGCTTTCTTT
clone_size: -; d_call: -; v_call: TRBV18; j_call: TRBJ2-5; cdr3_aa: CASSPPAGRQETQYF; cdr3_nt: TGTGCCAGCTCACCACCGGCAGGGCGGCAAGAGACCCAGTACTTC
clone_size: -; d_call: -; v_call: TRBV2; j_call: TRBJ2-3; cdr3_aa: CASRLLAVSTDTQYF; cdr3_nt: TGTGCCAGCAGGCTGCTAGCAGTTAGCACAGATACGCAGTATTTT
clone_size: few; d_call: TRBD2; v_call: TRBV18; j_call: TRBJ2-5; cdr3_aa: CASGLAGGQETQYF; cdr3_nt: TGTGCCAGCGGACTAGCGGGAGGGCAAGAGACCCAGTACTTC
clone_size: -; d_call: TRBD2; v_call: TRBV28; j_call: TRBJ2-7; cdr3_aa: CASRDINRDYSYEQYF; cdr3_nt: TGTGCCAGCAGGGACATAAACCGGGACTACTCCTACGAGCAGTACTTC
clone_size: -; d_call: TRBD1; v_call: TRBV19; j_call: TRBJ1-2; cdr3_aa: CASSISGGDGYTF; cdr3_nt: TGTGCCAGTAGTATTTCAGGGGGCGACGGCTACACCTTC
clone_size: -; d_call: TRBD1; v_call: TRBV6-1; j_call: TRBJ1-1; cdr3_aa: CASHNRGNTEAFF; cdr3_nt: TGTGCCAGCCATAACAGGGGGAACACTGAAGCTTTCTTT
clone_size: -; d_call: -; v_call: TRBV7-8; j_call: TRBJ2-6; cdr3_aa: CASSLRITGLWGANVLTF; cdr3_nt: TGTGCCAGCAGCTTACGCATTACAGGGCTATGGGGGGCCAACGTCCTGACTTTC
clone_size: -; d_call: -; v_call: TRBV2; j_call: TRBJ2-5; cdr3_aa: CASKVLEGTQETQYF; cdr3_nt: TGTGCCAGCAAGGTGTTAGAGGGGACCCAAGAGACCCAGTACTTC
clone_size: -; d_call: TRBD1; v_call: TRBV5-8; j_call: TRBJ2-1; cdr3_aa: CASTKTGASYNEQFF; cdr3_nt: TGTGCCAGCACCAAGACAGGGGCGTCCTACAATGAGCAGTTCTTC
clone_size: -; d_call: -; v_call: TRBV10-2; j_call: TRBJ2-7; cdr3_aa: CASSERYEQYF; cdr3_nt: TGCGCCAGCAGTGAGAGGTACGAGCAGTACTTC
clone_size: -; d_call: -; v_call: TRBV6-5; j_call: TRBJ1-1; cdr3_aa: CASSPTGNTEAFF; cdr3_nt: TGTGCCAGCAGTCCCACAGGGAACACTGAAGCTTTCTTT
clone_size: -; d_call: TRBD2; v_call: TRBV7-2; j_call: TRBJ2-2; cdr3_aa: CASSGGANTGELFF; cdr3_nt: TGTGCCAGCAGCGGGGGGGCGAACACCGGGGAGCTGTTTTTT
clone_size: -; d_call: -; v_call: TRBV19; j_call: TRBJ1-5; cdr3_aa: CASSTGLSNQPQHF; cdr3_nt: TGTGCCAGTAGTACTGGGCTTAGCAATCAGCCCCAGCATTTT
clone_size: -; d_call: TRBD1; v_call: TRBV6-6; j_call: TRBJ1-2; cdr3_aa: CASQGQEYGYTF; cdr3_nt: TGTGCCAGCCAGGGACAGGAGTATGGCTACACCTTC
clone_size: -; d_call: -; v_call: TRBV2; j_call: TRBJ1-6; cdr3_aa: CASGGTSTRNSPLHF; cdr3_nt: TGTGCCAGCGGTGGGACATCAACCCGCAATTCACCCCTCCACTTT
clone_size: hyperexpanded; d_call: -; v_call: TRBV9; j_call: TRBJ2-7; cdr3_aa: CASSGNMGGSYEQYF; cdr3_nt: TGTGCCAGCAGCGGGAACATGGGGGGAAGCTACGAGCAGTACTTC
clone_size: once; d_call: TRBD2; v_call: TRBV4-1; j_call: TRBJ2-1; cdr3_aa: CASSPRASGRNEQFF; cdr3_nt: TGCGCCAGCAGCCCCCGGGCTAGCGGGAGGAATGAGCAGTTCTTC
clone_size: -; d_call: -; v_call: TRBV18; j_call: TRBJ1-1; cdr3_aa: CASTQSHVNTEAFF; cdr3_nt: TGTGCCAGCACCCAATCCCACGTTAACACTGAAGCTTTCTTT
clone_size: -; d_call: -; v_call: TRBV28; j_call: TRBJ1-6; cdr3_aa: CASRAQGVGNSPLHF; cdr3_nt: TGTGCCAGCAGAGCACAGGGAGTGGGGAATTCACCCCTCCACTTT
clone_size: -; d_call: -; v_call: TRBV7-9; j_call: TRBJ2-7; cdr3_aa: CASSLFWDHEQYF; cdr3_nt: TGTGCCAGCAGCTTATTTTGGGACCACGAGCAGTACTTC
clone_size: once; d_call: -; v_call: TRBV6-6; j_call: TRBJ1-2; cdr3_aa: CASSYHKSNYGYTF; cdr3_nt: TGTGCCAGCAGTTACCACAAGAGCAACTATGGCTACACCTTC
clone_size: -; d_call: -; v_call: TRBV11-2; j_call: TRBJ2-7; cdr3_aa: CASSSAGGQLNEQYF; cdr3_nt: TGTGCCAGCAGCAGCGCCGGGGGACAGCTCAACGAGCAGTACTTC
clone_size: once; d_call: -; v_call: TRBV9; j_call: TRBJ2-7; cdr3_aa: CASSSRGTDEQYF; cdr3_nt: TGTGCCAGCAGTTCTCGGGGCACTGACGAGCAGTACTTC
clone_size: -; d_call: TRBD2; v_call: TRBV15; j_call: TRBJ2-3; cdr3_aa: CATSSRTSGSSTQYF; cdr3_nt: TGTGCCACCAGCAGTCGGACTAGCGGCTCGAGTACGCAGTATTTT
clone_size: -; d_call: TRBD1; v_call: TRBV19; j_call: TRBJ1-1; cdr3_aa: CASRGTGVTEAFF; cdr3_nt: TGTGCCAGTAGAGGGACAGGGGTCACTGAAGCTTTCTTT
clone_size: -; d_call: -; v_call: TRBV30; j_call: TRBJ1-1; cdr3_aa: CAWSRGAEAFF; cdr3_nt: TGTGCCTGGAGCAGGGGCGCTGAAGCTTTCTTT